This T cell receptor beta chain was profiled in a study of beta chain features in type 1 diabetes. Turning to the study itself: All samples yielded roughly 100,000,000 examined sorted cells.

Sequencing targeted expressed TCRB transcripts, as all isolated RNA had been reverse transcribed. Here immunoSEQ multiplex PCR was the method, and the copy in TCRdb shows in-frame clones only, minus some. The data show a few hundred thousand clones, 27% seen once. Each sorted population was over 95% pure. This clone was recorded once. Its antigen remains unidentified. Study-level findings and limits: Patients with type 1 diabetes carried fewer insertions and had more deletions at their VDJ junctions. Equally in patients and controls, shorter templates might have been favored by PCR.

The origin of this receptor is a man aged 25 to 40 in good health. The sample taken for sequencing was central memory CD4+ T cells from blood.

CDR3 sequence (DNA): TGTGCCTGGAGTGGGGAGGACGAGCAGTTCTTC. Encoded protein: CAWSGEDEQFF. The chain links TRBV30 to TRBJ2-1; D might be TRBD2 (6 bases). The CDR3 is made up of 11 amino acids. Germline CDR1 GTSNPN, CDR2 SVGIG (reference sequence). V dropped 1 base and J dropped 10 bases, with 8 bases sitting between them.